The sequence of this T cell receptor beta chain was determined in a study of identical twins. Study observations and caveats: Less excess twin sharing appeared in beta out-of-frame sequences.

Notes on this clonotype: Its cognate antigen is unknown.

There are 15 residues in the CDR3. Germline V lookup: CDR1 SGHTA, CDR2 FQGNSA. V shed 5 bases and J shed 3 bases, with 17 bases lying between them. Through template switching, a universal primer site was introduced, and the cDNA contained unique molecular identifiers. TCRdb itself ran the 5' RACE reads through MiXCR, one entry per CDR3 protein. The sample contains a few hundred thousand distinct CDR3 sequences, approximately 10% of which appear only once. This chain uses TRBV7-2 with TRBJ2-7; D possibly uses TRBD1 or TRBD2 (5 bases each). Sequencing used memory T cells sorted from blood. The TCR sequence derives from a man aged 45-65 years in good health. CDR3 loop: CASSSVWDGHYEQYF. The CDR3 region has the DNA TGTGCCAGCAGCAGCGTCTGGGACGGTCACTACGAGCAGTACTTC.